This TCR beta chain was found in a study of neurological immune-mediated disorders. This clonotype was counted many times. Libraries used 2 million unsorted PBMCs kept frozen in RNAlater. The cDNA was synthesized by 5'RACE incorporating 10-nucleotide random UMIs. TCRdb fed the 5' RACE reads into MiXCR, producing one record per CDR3 protein. The sample lists tens of thousands of distinct CDR3 sequences, around 2.6% occurring once. Sequenced sample: PBMCs. The sequence derives from a woman aged 25 to 39 with multiple sclerosis.

The CDR3 DNA is TGCGCCAGCAGCCAGCGACTAGCGGCAGATACGCAGTATTTT. Its translation is CASSQRLAADTQYF. The chain combines TRBV5-1 with TRBJ2-3; 9 nucleotides line up with TRBD2. V gave up 4 bases and J gave up 4 bases; unmatched junction bases: 4. CDR3 length equals 14 residues. CDR1 SGHRS and CDR2 YFSETQ come from the germline V gene.